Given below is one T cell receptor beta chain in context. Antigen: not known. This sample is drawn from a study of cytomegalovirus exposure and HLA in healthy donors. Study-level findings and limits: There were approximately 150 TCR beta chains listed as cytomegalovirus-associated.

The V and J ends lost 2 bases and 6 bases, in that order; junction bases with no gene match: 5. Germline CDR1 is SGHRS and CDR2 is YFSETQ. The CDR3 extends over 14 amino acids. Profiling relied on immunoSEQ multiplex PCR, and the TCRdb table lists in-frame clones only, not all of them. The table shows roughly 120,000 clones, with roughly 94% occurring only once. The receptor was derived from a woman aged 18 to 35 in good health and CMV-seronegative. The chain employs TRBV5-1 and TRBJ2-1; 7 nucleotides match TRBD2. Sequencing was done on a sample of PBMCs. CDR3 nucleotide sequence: TGCGCCAGCAGCTTAACCGCTAGCGGCAATGAGCAGTTCTTC. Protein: CASSLTASGNEQFF.